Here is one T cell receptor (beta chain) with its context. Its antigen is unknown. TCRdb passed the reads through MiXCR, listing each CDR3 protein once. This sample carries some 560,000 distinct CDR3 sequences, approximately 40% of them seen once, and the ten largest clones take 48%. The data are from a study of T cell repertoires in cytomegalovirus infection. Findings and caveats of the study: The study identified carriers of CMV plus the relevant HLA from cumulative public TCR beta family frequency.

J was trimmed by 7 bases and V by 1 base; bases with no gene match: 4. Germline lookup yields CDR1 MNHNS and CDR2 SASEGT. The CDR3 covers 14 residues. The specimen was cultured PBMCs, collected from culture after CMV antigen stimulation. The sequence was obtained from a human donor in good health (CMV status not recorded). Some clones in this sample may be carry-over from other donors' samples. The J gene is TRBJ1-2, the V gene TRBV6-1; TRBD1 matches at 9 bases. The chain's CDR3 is CASSEVWTGVGYTF. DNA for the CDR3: TGTGCCAGCAGTGAAGTTTGGACAGGGGTTGGCTACACCTTC.